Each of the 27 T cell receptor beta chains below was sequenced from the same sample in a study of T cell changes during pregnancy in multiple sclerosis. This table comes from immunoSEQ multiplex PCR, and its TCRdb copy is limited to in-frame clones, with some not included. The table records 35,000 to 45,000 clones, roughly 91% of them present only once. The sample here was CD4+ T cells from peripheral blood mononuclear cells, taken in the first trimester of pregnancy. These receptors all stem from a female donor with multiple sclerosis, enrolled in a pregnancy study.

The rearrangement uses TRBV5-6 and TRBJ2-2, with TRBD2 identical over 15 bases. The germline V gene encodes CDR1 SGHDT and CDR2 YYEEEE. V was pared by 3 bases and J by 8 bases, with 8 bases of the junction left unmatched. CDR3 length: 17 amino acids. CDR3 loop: CASSWGTSGRSKGELFF. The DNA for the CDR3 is TGTGCCAGCAGCTGGGGGACTAGCGGGAGGTCCAAGGGGGAGCTGTTTTTT.

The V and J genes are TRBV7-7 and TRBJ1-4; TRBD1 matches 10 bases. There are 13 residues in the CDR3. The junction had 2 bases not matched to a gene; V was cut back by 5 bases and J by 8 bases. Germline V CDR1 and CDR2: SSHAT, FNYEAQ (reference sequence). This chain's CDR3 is CASSRDRGEKLFF. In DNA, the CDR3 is TGTGCCAGCAGCAGGGACAGGGGAGAAAAACTGTTTTTT.

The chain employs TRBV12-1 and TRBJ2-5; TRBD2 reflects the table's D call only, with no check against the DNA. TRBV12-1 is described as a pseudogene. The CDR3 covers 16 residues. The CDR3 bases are TGTGCCAGCAGCTTTCGAGTCCTGTGGCGGCAAGAGACCCAGTACTTC. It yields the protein CASSFRVLWRQETQYF.

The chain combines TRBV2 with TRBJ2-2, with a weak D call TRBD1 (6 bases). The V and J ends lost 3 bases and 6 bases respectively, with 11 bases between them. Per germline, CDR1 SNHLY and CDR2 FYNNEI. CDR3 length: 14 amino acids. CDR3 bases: TGTGCCAGCAGTGAGCAGGGGCCTTCCGGGGAGCTGTTTTTT. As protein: CASSEQGPSGELFF.

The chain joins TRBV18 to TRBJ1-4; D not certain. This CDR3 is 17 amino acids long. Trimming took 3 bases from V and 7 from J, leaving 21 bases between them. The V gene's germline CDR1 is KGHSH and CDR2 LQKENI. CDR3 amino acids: CASSPTGIAGGVEKLFF. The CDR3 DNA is TGTGCCAGCTCACCGACCGGGATCGCAGGAGGAGTTGAAAAACTGTTTTTT.

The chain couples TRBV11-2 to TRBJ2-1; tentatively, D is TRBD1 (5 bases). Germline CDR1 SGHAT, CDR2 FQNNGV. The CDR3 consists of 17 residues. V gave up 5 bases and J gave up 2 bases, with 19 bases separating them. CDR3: CASSRPDSFRTYNEQFF. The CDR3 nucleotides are TGTGCCAGCAGCAGGCCAGACAGCTTTCGGACCTACAATGAGCAGTTCTTC.

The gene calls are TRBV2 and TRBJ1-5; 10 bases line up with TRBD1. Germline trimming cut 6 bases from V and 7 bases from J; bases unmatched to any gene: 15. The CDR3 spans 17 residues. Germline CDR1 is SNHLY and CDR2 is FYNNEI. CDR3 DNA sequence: TGTGCCAGCAGGGAGACAGGGGGCCTTTTCTTACCACAGCCCCAGCATTTT. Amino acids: CASRETGGLFLPQPQHF. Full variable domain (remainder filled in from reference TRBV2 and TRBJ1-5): EPEVTQTPSHQVTQMGQEVILRCVPISNHLYFYWYRQILGQKVEFLVSFYNNEISEKSEIFDDQFSVERPDGSNFTLKIRSTKLEDSAMYFCASRETGGLFLPQPQHFGDGTRLSIL.

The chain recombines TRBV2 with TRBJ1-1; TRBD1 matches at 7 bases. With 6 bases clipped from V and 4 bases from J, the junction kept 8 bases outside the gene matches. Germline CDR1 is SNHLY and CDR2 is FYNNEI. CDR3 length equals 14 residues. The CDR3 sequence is CASRELTGITEAFF. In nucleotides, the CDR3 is TGTGCCAGCAGGGAATTGACAGGGATCACTGAAGCTTTCTTT.

The CDR3: CASSSREGTSGANVLTF. For the CDR3, the DNA is TGTGCCAGCAGCTCCCGGGAGGGAACCTCTGGGGCCAACGTCCTGACTTTC. The chain uses TRBV9 and TRBJ2-6; 8 nucleotides match TRBD2. The CDR3 runs 17 residues. V was clipped by 4 bases and J by 0 bases; unmatched bases: 6. In germline, CDR1 is SGDLS, CDR2 YYNGEE.

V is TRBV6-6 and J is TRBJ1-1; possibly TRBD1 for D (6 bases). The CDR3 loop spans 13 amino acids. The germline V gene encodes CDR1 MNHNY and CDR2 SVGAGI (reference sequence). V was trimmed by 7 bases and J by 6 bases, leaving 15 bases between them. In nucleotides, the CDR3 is TGTGCCAGCATGCCAGGGGAGATCCCTGAAGCTTTCTTT. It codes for CASMPGEIPEAFF.

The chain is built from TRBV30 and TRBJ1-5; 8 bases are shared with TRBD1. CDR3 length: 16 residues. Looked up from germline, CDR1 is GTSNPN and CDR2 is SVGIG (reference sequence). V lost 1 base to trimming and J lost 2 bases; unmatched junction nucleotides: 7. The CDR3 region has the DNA TGTGCCTGGAGTGCCCTTGACAGGGGTGGCAATCAGCCCCAGCATTTT. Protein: CAWSALDRGGNQPQHF.

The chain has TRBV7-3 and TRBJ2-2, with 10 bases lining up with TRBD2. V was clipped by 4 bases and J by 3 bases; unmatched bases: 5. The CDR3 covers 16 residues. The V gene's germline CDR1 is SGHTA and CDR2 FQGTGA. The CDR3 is CASSSPTSGYTGELFF. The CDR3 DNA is TGTGCCAGCAGCTCACCGACTAGCGGGTACACCGGGGAGCTGTTTTTT.

Here the CDR3 reads CAWSVSPGLAMLLAKNIQYF. CDR3 bases: TGTGCCTGGAGTGTATCTCCGGGACTAGCGATGCTGCTAGCCAAAAACATTCAGTACTTC. The V call is TRBV30, the J call TRBJ2-4; TRBD2 matches at 10 bases. The CDR3 consists of 20 residues. In germline, CDR1 is GTSNPN, CDR2 SVGIG (reference sequence). J gave up 0 bases and V 0 bases, and 14 bases lay outside the gene matches.

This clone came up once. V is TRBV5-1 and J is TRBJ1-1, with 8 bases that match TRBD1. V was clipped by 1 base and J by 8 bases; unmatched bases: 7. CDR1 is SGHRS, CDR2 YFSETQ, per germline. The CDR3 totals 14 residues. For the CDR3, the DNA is TGCGCCAGCAGCTTGAGGCAGGGGGCAGGCGAAGCTTTCTTT. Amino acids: CASSLRQGAGEAFF.

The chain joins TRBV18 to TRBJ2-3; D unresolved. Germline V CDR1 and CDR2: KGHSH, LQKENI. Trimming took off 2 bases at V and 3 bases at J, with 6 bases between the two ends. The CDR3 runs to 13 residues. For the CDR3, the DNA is TGTGCCAGCTCACCAATCGGGACAGATACGCAGTATTTT. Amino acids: CASSPIGTDTQYF. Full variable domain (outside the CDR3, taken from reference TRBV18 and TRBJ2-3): NAGVMQNPRHLVRRRGQEARLRCSPMKGHSHVYWYRQLPEEGLKFMVYLQKENIIDESGMPKERFSAEFPKEGPSILRIQQVVRGDSAAYFCASSPIGTDTQYFGPGTRLTVL.

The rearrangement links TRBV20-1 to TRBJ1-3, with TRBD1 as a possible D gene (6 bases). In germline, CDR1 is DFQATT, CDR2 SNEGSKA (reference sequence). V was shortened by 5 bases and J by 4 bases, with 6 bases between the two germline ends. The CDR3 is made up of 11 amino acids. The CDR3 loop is CSAGTGNTIYF. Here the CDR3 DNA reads TGCAGTGCTGGGACAGGAAACACCATATATTTT.

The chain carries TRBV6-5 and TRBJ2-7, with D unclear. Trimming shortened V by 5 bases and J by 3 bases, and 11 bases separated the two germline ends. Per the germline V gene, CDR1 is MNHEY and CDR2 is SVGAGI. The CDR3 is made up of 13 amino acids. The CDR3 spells CASSPTPSYEQYF. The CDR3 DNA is TGTGCCAGCAGTCCTACCCCTAGCTACGAGCAGTACTTC.

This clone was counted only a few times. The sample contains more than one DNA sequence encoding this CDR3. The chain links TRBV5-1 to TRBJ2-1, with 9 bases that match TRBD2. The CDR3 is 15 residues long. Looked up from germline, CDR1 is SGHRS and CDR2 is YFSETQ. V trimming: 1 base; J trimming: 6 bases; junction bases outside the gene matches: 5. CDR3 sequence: CASSLIAGEGNEQFF. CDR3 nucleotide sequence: TGCGCCAGCAGCTTGATAGCGGGAGAGGGCAATGAGCAGTTCTTC. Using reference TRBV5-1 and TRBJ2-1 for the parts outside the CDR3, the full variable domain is KAGVTQTPRYLIKTRGQQVTLSCSPISGHRSVSWYQQTPGQGLQFLFEYFSETQRNKGNFPGRFSGRQFSNSRSEMNVSTLELGDSALYLCASSLIAGEGNEQFFGPGTRLTVL.

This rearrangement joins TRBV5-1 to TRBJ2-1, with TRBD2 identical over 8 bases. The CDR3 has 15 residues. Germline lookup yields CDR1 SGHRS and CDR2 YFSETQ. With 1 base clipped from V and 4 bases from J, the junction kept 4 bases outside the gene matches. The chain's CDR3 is CASSLTSGLYNEQFF. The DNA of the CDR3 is TGCGCCAGCAGCTTGACTAGCGGCCTATACAATGAGCAGTTCTTC.

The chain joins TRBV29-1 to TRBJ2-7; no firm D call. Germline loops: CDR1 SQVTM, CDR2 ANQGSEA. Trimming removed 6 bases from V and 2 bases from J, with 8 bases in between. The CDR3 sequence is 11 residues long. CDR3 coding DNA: TGCAGCGTCTACAGACCCTACGAGCAGTACTTC. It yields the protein CSVYRPYEQYF.

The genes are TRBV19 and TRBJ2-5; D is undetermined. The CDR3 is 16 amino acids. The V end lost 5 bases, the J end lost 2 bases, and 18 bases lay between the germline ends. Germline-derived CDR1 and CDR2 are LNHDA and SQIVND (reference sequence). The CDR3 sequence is CASSPWAGNIQETQYF. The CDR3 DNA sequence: TGTGCCAGTAGTCCTTGGGCAGGAAATATTCAAGAGACCCAGTACTTC. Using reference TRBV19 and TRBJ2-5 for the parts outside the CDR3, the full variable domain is DGGITQSPKYLFRKEGQNVTLSCEQNLNHDAMYWYRQDPGQGLRLIYYSQIVNDFQKGDIAEGYSVSREKKESFPLTVTSAQKNPTAFYLCASSPWAGNIQETQYFGPGTRLLVL.

CDR3 in DNA: TGTGCCAGCAGTAGGGACTCCCAAGAGACCCAGTACTTC. Protein product: CASSRDSQETQYF. The rearrangement uses TRBV2 and TRBJ2-5, with TRBD2 as a possible D gene (6 bases). This CDR3 comprises 13 residues. Trimming pared 5 bases from V and 1 base from J, leaving 8 bases between. CDR1 is SNHLY, CDR2 FYNNEI, per germline.

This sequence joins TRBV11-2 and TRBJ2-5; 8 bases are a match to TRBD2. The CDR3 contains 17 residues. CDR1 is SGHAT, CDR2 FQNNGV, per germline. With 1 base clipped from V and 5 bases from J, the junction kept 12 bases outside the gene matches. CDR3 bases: TGTGCCAGCAGCTTAGGCGGCCTAGCGGGTTTGGGGGAGACCCAGTACTTC. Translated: CASSLGGLAGLGETQYF.

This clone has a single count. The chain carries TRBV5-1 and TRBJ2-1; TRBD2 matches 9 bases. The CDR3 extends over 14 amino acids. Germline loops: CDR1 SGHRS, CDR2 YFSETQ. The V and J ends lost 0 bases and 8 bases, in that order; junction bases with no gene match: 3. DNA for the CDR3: TGCGCCAGCAGCTTGGGCGGGAGGGTTGATGAGCAGTTCTTC. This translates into CASSLGGRVDEQFF. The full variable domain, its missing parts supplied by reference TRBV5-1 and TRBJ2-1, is KAGVTQTPRYLIKTRGQQVTLSCSPISGHRSVSWYQQTPGQGLQFLFEYFSETQRNKGNFPGRFSGRQFSNSRSEMNVSTLELGDSALYLCASSLGGRVDEQFFGPGTRLTVL.

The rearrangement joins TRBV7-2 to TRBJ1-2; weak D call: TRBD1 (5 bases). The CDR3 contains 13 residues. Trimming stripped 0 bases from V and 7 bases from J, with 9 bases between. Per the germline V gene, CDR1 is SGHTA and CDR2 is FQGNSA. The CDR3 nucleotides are TGTGCCAGCAGCTTAGCAGGGGAAGGTGGCTACACCTTC. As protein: CASSLAGEGGYTF.

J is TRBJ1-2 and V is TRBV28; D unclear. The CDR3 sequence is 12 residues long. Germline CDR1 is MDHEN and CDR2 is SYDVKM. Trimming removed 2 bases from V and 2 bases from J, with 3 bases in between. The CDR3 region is CASSLLNYGYTF. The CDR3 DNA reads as TGTGCCAGCAGTTTACTGAACTATGGCTACACCTTC.

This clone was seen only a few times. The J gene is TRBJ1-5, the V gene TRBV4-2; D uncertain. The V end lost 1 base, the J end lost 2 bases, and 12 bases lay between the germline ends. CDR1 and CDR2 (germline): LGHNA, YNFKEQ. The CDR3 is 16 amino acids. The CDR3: CASSQAGPFGNQPQHF. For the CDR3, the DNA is TGTGCCAGCAGCCAAGCCGGTCCATTCGGCAATCAGCCCCAGCATTTT.